This is a list of T cell receptor beta chains from one sample in a study of metastatic and nonmetastatic thyroid tumors. TCRdb re-analyzed the PCR reads through MiXCR. Here the sample spans about 19,000 clones, approximately 22% being singletons. The material sequenced was tumor tissue. Source of these receptors: a male donor with papillary thyroid cancer or a benign thyroid nodule (not recorded which). Some clones in this sample may be carry-over from other donors' samples. Both conserved end residues are part of each CDR3. A D gene is named only where the DNA matches it firmly. Part of the rows lack a size; the others show once, few, many or a class for expanded clones.

D	V	size	J	DNA	CDR3
-	TRBV4-1	-	TRBJ1-5	TGCGCCAGCAGCCAAGAAAGACAGGGCAATCAGCCCCAGCATTTT	CASSQERQGNQPQHF
TRBD1	TRBV9	medium-sized	TRBJ2-7	TGTGCCAGCAGCGTAACAGGGGGCCCCTACGAGCAGTACTTC	CASSVTGGPYEQYF
TRBD2	TRBV5-1	-	TRBJ2-7	TGCGCCAGCAGCTTGGAGCCGGGACTATCGTGTAACGAGCAGTACTTC	CASSLEPGLSCNEQYF
-	TRBV6-4	few	TRBJ2-1	TGTGCCAGCAGTGACTCAGACTCGAGCTCCTACAATGAGCAGTTCTTC	CASSDSDSSSYNEQFF
-	TRBV4-2	many	TRBJ2-2	TGTGCCAGCAGCCGAGGGGGGACAGCGAACACCGGGGAGCTGTTTTTT	CASSRGGTANTGELFF
TRBD2	TRBV20-1	-	TRBJ2-2	TGCAGTGCTAGAGACCTCCTGAGTGGGACTATGAACACCGGGGAGCTGTTTTTT	CSARDLLSGTMNTGELFF
-	TRBV20-1	many	TRBJ1-4	TGCAGCGCCGCCACCAGGGCTAATGAAAAACTGTTTTTT	CSAATRANEKLFF
-	TRBV5-1	-	TRBJ2-1	TGCGCCAGCAGCGGGGGGCGTGCCTACAATGAGCAGTTCTTC	CASSGGRAYNEQFF
TRBD2	TRBV29-1	many	TRBJ2-3	TGCAGCGCCCTAGCGGGCGGGGCAGATACGCAGTATTTT	CSALAGGADTQYF
-	TRBV19	medium-sized	TRBJ1-4	TGTGCCAGTAGTATCATGGGGGGTGAAAAACTGTTTTTT	CASSIMGGEKLFF
-	TRBV20-1	many	TRBJ1-2	TGCAGTGCTACTGAAACAAACTATGGCTACACCTTC	CSATETNYGYTF
-	TRBV20-1	-	TRBJ1-1	TGCAGTGCTAGAGGGGGGCCGCATCAGGGGACAAGTAATGAAGCTTTCTTT	CSARGGPHQGTSNEAFF
-	TRBV18	-	TRBJ2-1	TGTGCCAGCTCGCCATGGTTGTCAGACCAAGGCGAGCAGTTCTTC	CASSPWLSDQGEQFF
TRBD1	TRBV5-1	many	TRBJ2-4	TGCGCCAGCAGCATCGGGACAGGGGTTTCCAAAAACATTCAGTACTTC	CASSIGTGVSKNIQYF
-	TRBV10-3	many	TRBJ2-2	TGTGCCACACGGGAGCGGGCTAGCGCGAACACCGGGGAGCTGTTTTTT	CATRERASANTGELFF
-	TRBV2	many	TRBJ2-1	TGTGCCAGCCCACTGGGGACCCCAAAAGAGGATGAGCAGTTCTTC	CASPLGTPKEDEQFF
-	TRBV18	medium-sized	TRBJ2-3	TGTGCCAGCTCACCGCTTCAAACAGTCACAGATACGCAGTATTTT	CASSPLQTVTDTQYF
-	TRBV27	many	TRBJ1-1	TGTGCCAGCAGTTTTTCGGGGATGGGCGCTGAAGCTTTCTTT	CASSFSGMGAEAFF
-	TRBV19	few	TRBJ1-2	TGTGCCAGTAGTATGGCGTTATTGACATTTGGCTACACCTTC	CASSMALLTFGYTF
-	TRBV7-8	many	TRBJ2-5	TGTGCCAGCAGCTTTGGTCAGACCCCGCCCCAGGAGACCCAGTACTTC	CASSFGQTPPQETQYF